The rows below give T cell receptor beta chains drawn from one sample of a study of T cell repertoires and Cas9 in healthy adults. Method: immunoSEQ multiplex PCR; TCRdb's copy keeps in-frame clones and lacks some. The data contain tens of thousands of clones, 85% to 95% of them seen just once; the ten biggest clones take up over 0.7%. Specimen: CD4+ effector T cells (CD127+, CD25-, CD137-, CD154-) from PBMCs; culture status not recorded. The source is a human donor in good health. Both conserved end residues are part of each CDR3. The D gene is left open where the match is weak. Expanded clones are given a class, and other clones once, few, many or no size at all.

len: 14; j_gene: TRBJ1-1; abundance: .; d_gene: .; v_gene: TRBV6-5; CDR3nt: TGTGCCAGCAGGCTTATTGGGTGGAACACTGAAGCTTTCTTT; CDR3aa: CASRLIGWNTEAFF
len: 16; j_gene: TRBJ2-1; abundance: .; d_gene: .; v_gene: TRBV5-3; CDR3nt: TGTGCCAGAAGCTTGGTTGGGGCGGGATCCTGCAATGAGCAGTTCTTC; CDR3aa: CARSLVGAGSCNEQFF
len: 14; j_gene: TRBJ2-3; abundance: .; d_gene: .; v_gene: TRBV4-1; CDR3nt: TGCGCCAGCAGCCAAGGCAGGGCCACAGATACGCAGTATTTT; CDR3aa: CASSQGRATDTQYF
len: 14; j_gene: TRBJ1-1; abundance: .; d_gene: .; v_gene: TRBV7-3; CDR3nt: TGTGCCAGCAGCTTAACTGGGCCCAACACTGAAGCTTTCTTT; CDR3aa: CASSLTGPNTEAFF
len: 11; j_gene: TRBJ2-1; abundance: .; d_gene: .; v_gene: TRBV6-5; CDR3nt: TGTGCCAGCGCCGGGGGAGGAGAGCAGTTCTTC; CDR3aa: CASAGGGEQFF
len: 15; j_gene: TRBJ2-5; abundance: .; d_gene: .; v_gene: TRBV5-1; CDR3nt: TGCGCCAGCAGCTTGGCATCAGGTTTCCAAGAGACCCAGTACTTC; CDR3aa: CASSLASGFQETQYF
len: 14; j_gene: TRBJ1-2; abundance: .; d_gene: .; v_gene: TRBV7-2; CDR3nt: TGTGCCAGCAGCCCCCGCATCGCCACCGGTGACTACACCTTC; CDR3aa: CASSPRIATGDYTF
len: 14; j_gene: TRBJ2-7; abundance: .; d_gene: TRBD1; v_gene: TRBV5-1; CDR3nt: TGCGCCAGCAGCATGAGGGACAGAGACTACGAGCAGTACTTC; CDR3aa: CASSMRDRDYEQYF
len: 16; j_gene: TRBJ2-3; abundance: .; d_gene: .; v_gene: TRBV9; CDR3nt: TGTGCCAGCAGCGTAGGGTTGGCGAGGGACACAGATACGCAGTATTTT; CDR3aa: CASSVGLARDTDTQYF
len: 18; j_gene: TRBJ1-5; abundance: .; d_gene: .; v_gene: TRBV4-3; CDR3nt: TGCGCCAGCAGCCAAGACCCCGGCCCCTTGATTCGCAATCAGCCCCAGCATTTT; CDR3aa: CASSQDPGPLIRNQPQHF
len: 17; j_gene: TRBJ1-6; abundance: .; d_gene: .; v_gene: TRBV2; CDR3nt: TGTGCCAGCAGTGAGTCAGGCCAAGGGGCGGCCAATTCACCCCTCCACTTT; CDR3aa: CASSESGQGAANSPLHF
len: 19; j_gene: TRBJ2-1; abundance: .; d_gene: .; v_gene: TRBV5-4; CDR3nt: TGTGCCAGCAGCTTGTTTCGGGGCGTAGCGGTTAGCTCCTACAATGAGCAGTTCTTC; CDR3aa: CASSLFRGVAVSSYNEQFF
len: 13; j_gene: TRBJ2-3; abundance: once; d_gene: .; v_gene: TRBV11-3; CDR3nt: TGTGCCAGCAGCCGGGGTGTGGCAGATACGCAGTATTTT; CDR3aa: CASSRGVADTQYF
len: 14; j_gene: TRBJ2-3; abundance: .; d_gene: TRBD2; v_gene: TRBV7-2; CDR3nt: TGTGCCAGCAGCTACGGGGCTAGCGGGAGGCCAAAGTATTTT; CDR3aa: CASSYGASGRPKYF
len: 13; j_gene: TRBJ1-3; abundance: .; d_gene: .; v_gene: TRBV9; CDR3nt: TGTGCCAGCAGCGGGGGACCTGGAAACACCATATATTTT; CDR3aa: CASSGGPGNTIYF
len: 15; j_gene: TRBJ1-3; abundance: .; d_gene: .; v_gene: TRBV5-5; CDR3nt: TGTGCCAGCAGCGCTTGGGGGGCCGTTGGAAACACCATATATTTT; CDR3aa: CASSAWGAVGNTIYF
len: 15; j_gene: TRBJ1-6; abundance: .; d_gene: TRBD1; v_gene: TRBV7-2; CDR3nt: TGTGCCAGCAGCTCCTATGGACAGGCCCAAGCACCCCTCCACTTT; CDR3aa: CASSSYGQAQAPLHF
len: 14; j_gene: TRBJ2-7; abundance: .; d_gene: .; v_gene: TRBV27; CDR3nt: TGTGCCAGCAGCTCAGGTATCTCGTTCTACGAGCAGTACTTC; CDR3aa: CASSSGISFYEQYF
len: 12; j_gene: TRBJ2-7; abundance: .; d_gene: TRBD2; v_gene: TRBV30; CDR3nt: TGTGCCTGGAGTTCCGGGGGGTACGAGCAGTACTTC; CDR3aa: CAWSSGGYEQYF
len: 13; j_gene: TRBJ2-1; abundance: .; d_gene: .; v_gene: TRBV11-2; CDR3nt: TGTGCCAGCAGCTTTTATTCTGGTACTGAGCAGTTCTTC; CDR3aa: CASSFYSGTEQFF
len: 14; j_gene: TRBJ2-2; abundance: .; d_gene: .; v_gene: TRBV7-2; CDR3nt: TGTGCCAGCAGCGGGGGATCGAACACCGGGGAGCTGTTTTTT; CDR3aa: CASSGGSNTGELFF
len: 12; j_gene: TRBJ1-5; abundance: .; d_gene: .; v_gene: TRBV29-1; CDR3nt: TGCAGCGTTGTAAGTGGGGACGAGCCCCAGCATTTT; CDR3aa: CSVVSGDEPQHF
len: 13; j_gene: TRBJ2-3; abundance: .; d_gene: .; v_gene: TRBV4-1; CDR3nt: TGCGCCAGCAGCCAAGATTACCTAGTCGGGCAGTATTTT; CDR3aa: CASSQDYLVGQYF
len: 13; j_gene: TRBJ2-3; abundance: once; d_gene: .; v_gene: TRBV7-9; CDR3nt: TGCGCGTTATCGGAACTTAGCACAGATACGCAGTATTTT; CDR3aa: CALSELSTDTQYF
len: 14; j_gene: TRBJ1-1; abundance: once; d_gene: TRBD1; v_gene: TRBV5-6; CDR3nt: TGTGCCAGCAGCTTCCGGGACAGGGAGACTGAAGCTTTCTTT; CDR3aa: CASSFRDRETEAFF
len: 12; j_gene: TRBJ2-7; abundance: .; d_gene: .; v_gene: TRBV25-1; CDR3nt: TGTGCCAGCCGACAGTCCTCCTACGAGCAGTACTTC; CDR3aa: CASRQSSYEQYF
len: 13; j_gene: TRBJ2-1; abundance: .; d_gene: .; v_gene: TRBV30; CDR3nt: TGTGCCTGGAGTGTAGTGGGGGACAATGAGCAGTTCTTC; CDR3aa: CAWSVVGDNEQFF
len: 16; j_gene: TRBJ2-3; abundance: once; d_gene: .; v_gene: TRBV25-1; CDR3nt: TGTGCCAGCAGGGGGGGAGGGGGGGCCGGAACAGATACGCAGTATTTT; CDR3aa: CASRGGGGAGTDTQYF
len: 12; j_gene: TRBJ1-2; abundance: .; d_gene: .; v_gene: TRBV5-6; CDR3nt: TGTGCCAGCAGCTTGGAGGGATATGGCTACACCTTC; CDR3aa: CASSLEGYGYTF
len: 16; j_gene: TRBJ2-3; abundance: .; d_gene: TRBD2; v_gene: TRBV5-1; CDR3nt: TGCGCCAGCAGCCCGGGGACTAGCGGGGAGACAGATACGCAGTATTTT; CDR3aa: CASSPGTSGETDTQYF
len: 15; j_gene: TRBJ2-5; abundance: once; d_gene: .; v_gene: TRBV7-2; CDR3nt: TGTGCCAGCAGCGGGGAGGGGGGCTGGCAGGAGACCCAGTACTTC; CDR3aa: CASSGEGGWQETQYF
len: 14; j_gene: TRBJ1-2; abundance: .; d_gene: .; v_gene: TRBV2; CDR3nt: TGTGCCAGCAGTGAAATCCGGGGGCGCGGTGGCTACACCTTC; CDR3aa: CASSEIRGRGGYTF
len: 16; j_gene: TRBJ1-3; abundance: once; d_gene: TRBD1; v_gene: TRBV28; CDR3nt: TGTGCCAGCAGCGCAGGGGGGATTAGCTCTGGAAACACCATATATTTT; CDR3aa: CASSAGGISSGNTIYF
len: 11; j_gene: TRBJ1-1; abundance: .; d_gene: .; v_gene: TRBV6-5; CDR3nt: TGTGCCAGCAGTTACCCCCCGGAAACTTTCTTT; CDR3aa: CASSYPPETFF
len: 15; j_gene: TRBJ1-2; abundance: .; d_gene: .; v_gene: TRBV5-1; CDR3nt: TGCGCCAGCAGCGTAACACCAGGGATGGGCTATGGCTACACCTTC; CDR3aa: CASSVTPGMGYGYTF
len: 14; j_gene: TRBJ2-4; abundance: .; d_gene: TRBD1; v_gene: TRBV4-3; CDR3nt: TGCGCCAGCAGCCAGAACCAGGGGGCGAACATTCAGTACTTC; CDR3aa: CASSQNQGANIQYF
len: 14; j_gene: TRBJ2-1; abundance: .; d_gene: .; v_gene: TRBV5-6; CDR3nt: TGTGCCAGCAGCTTGGCCTTCGTGGTTCGTGAGCAGTTCTTC; CDR3aa: CASSLAFVVREQFF
len: 14; j_gene: TRBJ2-7; abundance: once; d_gene: TRBD1; v_gene: TRBV10-2; CDR3nt: TGCGCCAGCAAGAGGGGGACAGGTGACTACGAGCAGTACTTC; CDR3aa: CASKRGTGDYEQYF